Here is one TCR beta chain with its context. This clonotype was seen a few times. Its recognized antigen is unknown. Base quality data are lacking; no much larger clone is found one base away. These data are taken from a study of blood T cells in healthy people across ages (dated by TCRdb to about 2015). Turning to the overall study: In model experiments, template switching captured roughly one uniquely barcoded TCR beta cDNA molecule for every two T cells. The study measured age-related changes in TCR beta repertoire diversity using deep sequencing normalized with unique cDNA molecular identifiers. Donors were grouped into four age groups: young (average roughly 16 years), middle-aged (over 35), aged (approximately 67) and long-lived (roughly 80). For two donors (one aged 18 to 29 and one aged 80 or older), the study analyzed two additional independent replicas of 1 million unique cDNA reads from the same blood draw. Overall study outcomes, separate from this receptor: Observed TCR beta diversity correlated strongly with the percentage of naive T cells measured by flow cytometry. Because the CMV infection status of the donors was unknown, age-related changes in expanded clonotypes may potentially have been confounded. Estimates of total diversity based on one million sequenced T cells were considered lower bounds and underestimates. The long-lived group showed more naive CD4+ T cells, fewer expanded clones and increased TCR diversity than the aged group, suggesting age selection. Observed TCR beta diversity per million T cells fell roughly linearly with age, and a significant reduction was already apparent by age around 40. Since profiling was done on bulk unsorted PBMCs, naive and antigen-experienced compartments could not be conclusively compared.

Library generation was performed with 5' RACE. The run used an Illumina HiSeq 2500. A second PCR of roughly 7 to 11 cycles was performed with a sample-barcoded 5' primer and a J-beta primer mix. A template-switch 5' adaptor carrying 12 random nucleotides introduced a unique molecular identifier onto each TCR beta cDNA molecule. Each sample yielded at least 3 million CDR3-containing paired-end reads. All of the RNA was converted into first-strand cDNA using the Mint cDNA synthesis kit, with a TRBC-specific oligonucleotide serving as the primer. Following uracil-DNA glycosylase treatment, a first 18-cycle PCR with universal primers M1SS and BC2_uni_R was performed on all cDNA. Regarding the original processing steps: For normalization, 1 million high-quality reads were randomly selected from each sample, with every read carrying a distinct molecular identifier. Instead of being binned into consensus sequences, reads with shared molecular identifiers were discarded. MiTCR, set to a Q25 quality threshold and the strictest error-elimination algorithm, was used for CDR3 identification, clonotype clustering and error correction. A nonparametric unseen species model with Euler transformation was used to estimate lower-bound total TCR beta diversity. Starting from the raw public reads, TCRdb applied fastp trimming at Q25, assembled clones with MiXCR and retained in-frame beta chains. Rows with a matching CDR3 protein are joined into one entry that keeps the most common DNA and genes. What appears here as the V and J calls and clone size reflects TCRdb's work, not the paper's. This sample has 1 million or so distinct CDR3 sequences in its table, and roughly 24% of those were observed once. Of the sample, 0.65% to 0.95% falls within the top ten clones.

Donors were 39 systemically healthy Caucasian individuals from Russia aged roughly 6 to 95 years. Roughly 10 milliliters of peripheral blood were collected from each donor into EDTA-treated Vacutainer tubes. Ficoll-Paque density-gradient centrifugation was used to isolate PBMCs, with at least 6 million obtained per sample. Trizol reagent was used to extract total RNA from PBMCs, with at least 5.5 micrograms per sample. The percentages of naive CD45RAhigh/CD27high T cells were determined by flow cytometry on a PBMC aliquot from every donor. The data were also submitted as part of a second study, on T cells of mothers and their children. The second paper states: Nine systemically healthy Caucasian individuals, comprising three mothers and their six children, were included as donors. cDNA synthesis consumed the entire amount of extracted RNA, loaded at 1.5 ug RNA in each 15 ul reaction. In the second PCR, the M1S primer introduced both the sample barcodes and 2-4 random nucleotides. Each mother yielded over 10 million TCR beta CDR3 reads and each child about 3 million reads. Thymic selection shapes the output of TCR recombination in a similar way in related and unrelated pairs, and inherited differences have a minor effect. Related mother-child pairs always showed normalized repertoire overlap that was slightly higher than in unrelated mother-child pairs, though the difference was never significant. Persistent microchimeric T cell clones were not detected, at a sensitivity of approximately 100 clones per million clonotypes. Deep NGS was used in the study to compare the TCR beta repertoires of mothers and children and to look for features that separate related mother-child pairs from unrelated individuals. The mean age was roughly 40 +/- 4 years for the mothers and about 12 +/- 4 years for the children. After adapters were ligated using NEBNext reagents, the libraries underwent 100+100 nt paired-end sequencing on an Illumina HiSeq 2000. To prevent cross-contamination, the mother and child libraries were prepared one month apart and sequenced in separate runs. For each donor, somewhere between roughly 500,000 and 2,300,000 distinct TCR beta clonotypes were identified. Naive TCR beta clonotypes were estimated from low-frequency clonotypes matched to each donor's FACS-determined naive share, without sorting.

The clonotype was recovered from a girl between 2 and 10 years old in good health. Material: blood.

In nucleotide form, the sequence is TGTGCCAGCAGGGGGATCGATCCGTATGGCTACACCTTC. This codes for CASRGIDPYGYTF. The rearrangement joined TRBV2 to TRBJ1-2; the D gene cannot be resolved reliably. CDR1 and CDR2 were assigned from the germline V gene as SNHLY and FYNNEI. The CDR3 measures 13 amino acids from cysteine to phenylalanine. Only the CDR3 DNA stays, 39 bases, in frame from base 1. V is clipped by 6 bases and J by 5 bases, and the sequence between their germline boundaries is 13 bases long.